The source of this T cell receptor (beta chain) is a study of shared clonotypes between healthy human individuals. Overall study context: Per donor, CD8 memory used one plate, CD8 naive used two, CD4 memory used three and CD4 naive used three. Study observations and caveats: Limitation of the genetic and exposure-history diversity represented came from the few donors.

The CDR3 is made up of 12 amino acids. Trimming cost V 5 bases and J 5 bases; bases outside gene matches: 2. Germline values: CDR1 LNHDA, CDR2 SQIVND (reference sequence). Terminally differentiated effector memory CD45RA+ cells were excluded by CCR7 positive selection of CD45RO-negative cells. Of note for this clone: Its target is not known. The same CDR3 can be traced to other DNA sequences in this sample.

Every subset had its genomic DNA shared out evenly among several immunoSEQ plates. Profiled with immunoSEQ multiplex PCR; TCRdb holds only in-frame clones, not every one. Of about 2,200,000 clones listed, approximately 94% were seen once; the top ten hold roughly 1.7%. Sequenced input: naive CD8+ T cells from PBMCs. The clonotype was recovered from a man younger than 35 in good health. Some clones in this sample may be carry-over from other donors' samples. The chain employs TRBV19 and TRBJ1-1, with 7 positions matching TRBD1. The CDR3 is CASSYRGTEAFF. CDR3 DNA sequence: TGTGCCAGTAGTTACAGGGGAACTGAAGCTTTCTTT.